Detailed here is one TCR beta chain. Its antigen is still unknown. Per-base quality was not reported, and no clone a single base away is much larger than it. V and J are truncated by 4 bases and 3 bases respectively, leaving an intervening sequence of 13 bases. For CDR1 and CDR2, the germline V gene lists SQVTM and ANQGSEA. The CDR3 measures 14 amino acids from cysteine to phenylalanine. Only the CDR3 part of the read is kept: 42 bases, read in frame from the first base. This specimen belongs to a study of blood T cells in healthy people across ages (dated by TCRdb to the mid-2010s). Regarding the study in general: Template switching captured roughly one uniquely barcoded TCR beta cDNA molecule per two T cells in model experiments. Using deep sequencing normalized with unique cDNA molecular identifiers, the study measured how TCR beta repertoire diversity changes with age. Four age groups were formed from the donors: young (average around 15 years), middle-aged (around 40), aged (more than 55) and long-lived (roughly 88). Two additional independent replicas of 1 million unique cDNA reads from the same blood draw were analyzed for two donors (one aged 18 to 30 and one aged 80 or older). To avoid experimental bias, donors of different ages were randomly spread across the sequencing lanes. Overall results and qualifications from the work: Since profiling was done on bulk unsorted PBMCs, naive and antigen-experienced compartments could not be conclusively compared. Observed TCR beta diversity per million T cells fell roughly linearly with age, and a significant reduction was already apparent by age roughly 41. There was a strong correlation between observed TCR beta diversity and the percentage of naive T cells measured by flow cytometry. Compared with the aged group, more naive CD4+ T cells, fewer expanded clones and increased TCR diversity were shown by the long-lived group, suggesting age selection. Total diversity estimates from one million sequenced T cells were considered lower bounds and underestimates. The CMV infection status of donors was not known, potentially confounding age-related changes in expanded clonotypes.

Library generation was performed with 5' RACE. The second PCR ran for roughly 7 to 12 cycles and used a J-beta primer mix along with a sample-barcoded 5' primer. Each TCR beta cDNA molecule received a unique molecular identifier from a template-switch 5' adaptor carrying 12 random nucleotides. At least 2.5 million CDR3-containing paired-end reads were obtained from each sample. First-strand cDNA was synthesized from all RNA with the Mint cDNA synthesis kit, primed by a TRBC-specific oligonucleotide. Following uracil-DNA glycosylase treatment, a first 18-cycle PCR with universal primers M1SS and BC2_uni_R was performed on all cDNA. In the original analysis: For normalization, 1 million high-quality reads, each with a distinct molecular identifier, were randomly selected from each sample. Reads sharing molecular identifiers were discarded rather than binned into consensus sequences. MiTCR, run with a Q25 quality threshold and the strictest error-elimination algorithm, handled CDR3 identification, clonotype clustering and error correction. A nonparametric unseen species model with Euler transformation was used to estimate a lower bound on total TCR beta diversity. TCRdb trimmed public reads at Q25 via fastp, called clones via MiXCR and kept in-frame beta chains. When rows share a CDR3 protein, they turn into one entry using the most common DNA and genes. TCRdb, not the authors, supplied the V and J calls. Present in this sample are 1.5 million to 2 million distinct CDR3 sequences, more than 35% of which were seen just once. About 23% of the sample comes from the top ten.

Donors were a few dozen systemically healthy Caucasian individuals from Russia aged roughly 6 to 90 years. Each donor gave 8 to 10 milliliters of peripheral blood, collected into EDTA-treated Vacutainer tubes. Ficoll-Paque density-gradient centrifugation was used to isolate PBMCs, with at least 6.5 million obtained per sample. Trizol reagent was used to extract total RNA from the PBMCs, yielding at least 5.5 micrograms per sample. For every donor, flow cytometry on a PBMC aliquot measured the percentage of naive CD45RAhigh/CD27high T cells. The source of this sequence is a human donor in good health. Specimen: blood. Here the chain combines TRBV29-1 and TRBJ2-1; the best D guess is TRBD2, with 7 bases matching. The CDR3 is CSVARGADYNEQFF. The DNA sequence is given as TGCAGCGTTGCCCGGGGGGCCGACTACAATGAGCAGTTCTTC.